The 6 T cell receptor beta chains below all came from one sample that was sequenced in a study of T-cell reconstitution after alpha-beta-depleted transplantation in children. TCRbeta library construction was performed incorporating unique molecular identifiers. TCRdb fed the PCR reads into MiXCR, producing one record per CDR3 protein. The data contain 500,000 or so distinct CDR3 sequences, 32% of them singletons. This specimen consisted of PBMCs from the stem cell graft donor, obtained from the stem cell graft. The receptor set was obtained from a human donor who donated a stem cell graft to a child with aplastic anemia.

V is TRBV12-3 or TRBV12-4 and J is TRBJ1-1; possible D gene TRBD1, 6 bases. The germline V and J ends were trimmed by 6 bases and 5 bases, with 22 bases remaining between them. This CDR3 is 16 amino acids long. The CDR3, as DNA: TGTGCCAGCAGCCCTATGGGGGCGTCGGGGAGGACTGAAGCTTTCTTT. Residues: CASSPMGASGRTEAFF.

This chain connects TRBV7-2 to TRBJ2-1; 16 bases are a match to TRBD2. This CDR3 comprises 17 residues. Looked up from germline, CDR1 is SGHTA and CDR2 is FQGNSA. V was clipped by 5 bases and J by 10 bases; unmatched bases: 11. The DNA of the CDR3 is TGTGCCAGCAGCCCAGCATTGGGACTAGCGGGAGGGTACGAGCAGTTCTTC. It is translated as CASSPALGLAGGYEQFF. Supplemented by reference TRBV7-2 and TRBJ2-1, the full variable domain reads GAGVSQSPSNKVTEKGKDVELRCDPISGHTALYWYRQSLGQGLEFLIYFQGNSAPDKSGLPSDRFSAERTGGSVSTLTIQRTQQEDSAVYLCASSPALGLAGGYEQFFGPGTRLTVL.

The chain links TRBV15 to TRBJ1-2, with 8 bases fitting TRBD1. J lost 7 bases, V lost 5 bases, and 6 bases had no gene match. From germline, CDR1 is LNHNV and CDR2 YYDKDF (reference sequence). CDR3 length: 13 amino acids. CDR3 DNA sequence: TGTGCCACCAGCTTTGACAGGGGCGGTGGCTACACCTTC. This codes for CATSFDRGGGYTF.

The chain uses TRBV7-6 and TRBJ1-3, with a possible D match to TRBD1 (5 bases). The V gene's germline CDR1 is SGHVS and CDR2 FNYEAQ. This CDR3 region has 15 residues. Trimming stripped 4 bases from V and 0 bases from J, with 10 bases between. The CDR3 nucleotides are TGTGCCAGCAGCTCCGACAGCTCCTCTGGAAACACCATATATTTT. This encodes CASSSDSSSGNTIYF.

This clonotype has only a few counts. The chain recombines TRBV5-1 with TRBJ2-1, with 8 bases matching TRBD1. The germline V gene encodes CDR1 SGHRS and CDR2 YFSETQ. The CDR3 extends over 14 amino acids. The V gene end was trimmed by 2 bases and the J gene end by 7 bases; junction bases not matched to a gene: 5. CDR3 bases: TGCGCCAGCAGCTTAGAGGACAGGGAGAATGAGCAGTTCTTC. Translated: CASSLEDRENEQFF.

This clonotype appeared a few times. The chain links TRBV7-2 to TRBJ2-3, with D uncertain. CDR3 length: 14 residues. Germline V lookup: CDR1 SGHTA, CDR2 FQGNSA. Trimming cost V 8 bases and J 2 bases, with 14 bases left between them. In nucleotides, the CDR3 is TGTGCCAGCGGAATAGGCGAATTCACAGATACGCAGTATTTT. It codes for CASGIGEFTDTQYF.